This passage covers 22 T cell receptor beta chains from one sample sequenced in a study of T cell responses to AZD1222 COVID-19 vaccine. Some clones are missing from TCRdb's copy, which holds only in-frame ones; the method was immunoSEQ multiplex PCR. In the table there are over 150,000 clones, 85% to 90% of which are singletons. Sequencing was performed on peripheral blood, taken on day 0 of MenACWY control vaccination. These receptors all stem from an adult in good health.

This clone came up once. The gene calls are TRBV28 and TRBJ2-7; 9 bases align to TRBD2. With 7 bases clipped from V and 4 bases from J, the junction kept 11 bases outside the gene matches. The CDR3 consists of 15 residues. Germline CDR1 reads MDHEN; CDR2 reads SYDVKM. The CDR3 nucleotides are TGTGCCAGCACCGGGGGCGCGGGAGGGAGGTACGAGCAGTACTTC. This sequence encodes CASTGGAGGRYEQYF. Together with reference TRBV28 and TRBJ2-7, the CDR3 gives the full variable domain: DVKVTQSSRYLVKRTGEKVFLECVQDMDHENMFWYRQDPGLGLRLIYFSYDVKMKEKGDIPEGYSVSREKKERFSLILESASTNQTSMYLCASTGGAGGRYEQYFGPGTRLTVT.

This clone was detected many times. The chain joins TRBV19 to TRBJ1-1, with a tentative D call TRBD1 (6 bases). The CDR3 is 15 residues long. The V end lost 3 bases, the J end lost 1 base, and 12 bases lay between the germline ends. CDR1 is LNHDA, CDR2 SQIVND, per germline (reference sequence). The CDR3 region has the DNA TGTGCCAGTAGTATGAGTCAGACAGGGAACACTGAAGCTTTCTTT. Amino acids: CASSMSQTGNTEAFF.

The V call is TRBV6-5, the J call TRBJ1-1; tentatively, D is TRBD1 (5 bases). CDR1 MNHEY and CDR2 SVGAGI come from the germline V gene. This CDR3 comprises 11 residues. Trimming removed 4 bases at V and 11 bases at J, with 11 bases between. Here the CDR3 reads CASSSGVRAFF. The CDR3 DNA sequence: TGTGCCAGCAGTTCGGGGGTACGGGCTTTCTTT.

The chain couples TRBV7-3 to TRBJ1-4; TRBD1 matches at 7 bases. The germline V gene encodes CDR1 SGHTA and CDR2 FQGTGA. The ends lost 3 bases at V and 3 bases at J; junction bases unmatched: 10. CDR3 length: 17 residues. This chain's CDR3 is CASSLLGQAYSNEKLFF. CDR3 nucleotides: TGTGCCAGCAGCTTGCTAGGACAGGCATATTCTAATGAAAAACTGTTTTTT.

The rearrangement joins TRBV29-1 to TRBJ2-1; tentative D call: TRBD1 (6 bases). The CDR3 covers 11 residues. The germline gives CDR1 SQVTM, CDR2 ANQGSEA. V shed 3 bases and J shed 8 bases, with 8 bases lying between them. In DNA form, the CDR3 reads TGCAGCGTTGACAGGGGAGATGAGCAGTTCTTC. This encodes CSVDRGDEQFF.

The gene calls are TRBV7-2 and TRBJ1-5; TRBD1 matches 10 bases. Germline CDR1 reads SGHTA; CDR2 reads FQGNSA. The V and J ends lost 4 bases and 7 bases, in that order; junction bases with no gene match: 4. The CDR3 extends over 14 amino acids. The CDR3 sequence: CASSWGQGRQPQHF. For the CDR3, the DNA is TGTGCCAGCAGCTGGGGACAGGGGAGGCAGCCCCAGCATTTT.

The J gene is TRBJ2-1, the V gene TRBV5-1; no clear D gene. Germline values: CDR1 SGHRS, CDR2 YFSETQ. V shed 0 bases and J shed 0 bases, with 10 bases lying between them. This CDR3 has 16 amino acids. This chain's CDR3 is CASSLGQASSYNEQFF. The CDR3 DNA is TGCGCCAGCAGCTTGGGCCAGGCTAGCTCCTACAATGAGCAGTTCTTC.

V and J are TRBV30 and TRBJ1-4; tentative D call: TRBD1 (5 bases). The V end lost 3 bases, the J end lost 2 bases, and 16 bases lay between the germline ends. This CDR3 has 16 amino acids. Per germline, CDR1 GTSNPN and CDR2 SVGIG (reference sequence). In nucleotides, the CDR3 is TGTGCCTGGAGCGCCCTTGGGGGACGGACTAATGAAAAACTGTTTTTT. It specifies CAWSALGGRTNEKLFF. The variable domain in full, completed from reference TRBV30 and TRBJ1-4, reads SQTIHQWPATLVQPVGSPLSLECTVEGTSNPNLYWYRQAAGRGLQLLFYSVGIGQISSEVPQNLSASRPQDRQFILSSKKLLLSDSGFYLCAWSALGGRTNEKLFFGSGTQLSVL.

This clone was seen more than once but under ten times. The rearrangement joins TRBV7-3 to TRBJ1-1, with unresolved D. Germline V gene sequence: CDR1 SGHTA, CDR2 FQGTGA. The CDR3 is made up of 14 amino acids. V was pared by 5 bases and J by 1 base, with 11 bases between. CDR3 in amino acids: CASSESSANTEAFF. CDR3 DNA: TGTGCCAGCAGCGAGTCCTCCGCGAACACTGAAGCTTTCTTT. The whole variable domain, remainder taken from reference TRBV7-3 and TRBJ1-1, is GAGVSQTPSNKVTEKGKYVELRCDPISGHTALYWYRQSLGQGPEFLIYFQGTGAADDSGLPNDRFFAVRPEGSVSTLKIQRTERGDSAVYLCASSESSANTEAFFGQGTRLTVV.

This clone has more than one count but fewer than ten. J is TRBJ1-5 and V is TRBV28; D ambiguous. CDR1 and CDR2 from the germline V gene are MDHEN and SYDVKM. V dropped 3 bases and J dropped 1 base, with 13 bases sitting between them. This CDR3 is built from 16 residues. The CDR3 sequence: CASSFLYQVSNQPQHF. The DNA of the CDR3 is TGTGCCAGCAGTTTCCTCTATCAGGTAAGCAATCAGCCCCAGCATTTT.

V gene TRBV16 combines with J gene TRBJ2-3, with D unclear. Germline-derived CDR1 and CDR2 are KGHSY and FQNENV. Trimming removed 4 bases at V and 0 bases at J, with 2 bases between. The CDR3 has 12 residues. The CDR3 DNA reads TGTGCCAGCAGCCCAAGCACAGATACGCAGTATTTT. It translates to CASSPSTDTQYF.

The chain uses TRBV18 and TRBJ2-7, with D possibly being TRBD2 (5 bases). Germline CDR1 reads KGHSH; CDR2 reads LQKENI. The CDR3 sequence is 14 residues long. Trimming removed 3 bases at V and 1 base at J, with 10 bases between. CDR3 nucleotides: TGTGCCAGCTCACCCCGCCGGGGATCCTACGAGCAGTACGTC. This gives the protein CASSPRRGSYEQYV.

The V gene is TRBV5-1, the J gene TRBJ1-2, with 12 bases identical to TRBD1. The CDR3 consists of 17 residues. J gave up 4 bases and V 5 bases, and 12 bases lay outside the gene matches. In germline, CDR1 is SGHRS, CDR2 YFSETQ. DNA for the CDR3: TGCGCCAGCAGGGATGGGACAGGGGGCGCCTGGGTCTATGGCTACACCTTC. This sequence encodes CASRDGTGGAWVYGYTF.

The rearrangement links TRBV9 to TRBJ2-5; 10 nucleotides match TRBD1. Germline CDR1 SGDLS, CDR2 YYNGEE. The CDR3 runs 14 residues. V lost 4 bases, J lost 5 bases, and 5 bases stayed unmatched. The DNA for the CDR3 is TGTGCCAGCAGCCCTTGGACAGGGGGGGAGACCCAGTACTTC. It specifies CASSPWTGGETQYF.

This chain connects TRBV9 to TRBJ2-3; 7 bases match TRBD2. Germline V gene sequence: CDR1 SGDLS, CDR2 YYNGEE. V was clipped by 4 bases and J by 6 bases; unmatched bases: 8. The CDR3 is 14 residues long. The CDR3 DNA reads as TGTGCCAGCAGCTCCCCTTCGCGGGGGGATACGCAGTATTTT. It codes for CASSSPSRGDTQYF.

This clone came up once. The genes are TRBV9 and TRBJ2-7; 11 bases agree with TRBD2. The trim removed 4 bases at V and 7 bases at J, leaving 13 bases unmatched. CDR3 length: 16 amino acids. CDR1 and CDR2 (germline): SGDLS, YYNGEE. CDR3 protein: CASSPRVAGGSSEQYF. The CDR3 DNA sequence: TGTGCCAGCAGCCCAAGGGTAGCGGGAGGGTCTAGTGAGCAGTACTTC.

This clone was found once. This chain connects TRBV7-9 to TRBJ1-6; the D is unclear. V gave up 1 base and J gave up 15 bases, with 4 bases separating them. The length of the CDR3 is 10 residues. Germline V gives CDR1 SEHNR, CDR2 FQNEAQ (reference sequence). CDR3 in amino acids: CASSLGVLHF. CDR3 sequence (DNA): TGTGCCAGCAGCTTAGGGGTCCTCCACTTT.

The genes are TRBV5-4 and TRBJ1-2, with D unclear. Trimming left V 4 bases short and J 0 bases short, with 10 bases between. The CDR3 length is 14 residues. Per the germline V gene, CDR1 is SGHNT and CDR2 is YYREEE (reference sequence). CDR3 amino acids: CASSLDGSNYGYTF. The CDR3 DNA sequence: TGTGCCAGCAGCCTTGATGGCTCTAACTATGGCTACACCTTC.

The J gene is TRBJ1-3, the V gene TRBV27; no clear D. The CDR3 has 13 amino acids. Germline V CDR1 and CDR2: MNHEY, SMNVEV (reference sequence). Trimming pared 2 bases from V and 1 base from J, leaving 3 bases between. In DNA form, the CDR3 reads TGTGCCAGCAGTTTACGATCTGGAAACACCATATATTTT. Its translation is CASSLRSGNTIYF.

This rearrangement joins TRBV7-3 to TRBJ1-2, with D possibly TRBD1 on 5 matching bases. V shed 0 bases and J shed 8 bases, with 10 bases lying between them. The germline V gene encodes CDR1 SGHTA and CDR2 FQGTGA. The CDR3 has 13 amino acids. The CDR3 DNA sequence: TGTGCCAGCAGCTTAACAGGGGAGGCGGGCTACACCTTC. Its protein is CASSLTGEAGYTF.

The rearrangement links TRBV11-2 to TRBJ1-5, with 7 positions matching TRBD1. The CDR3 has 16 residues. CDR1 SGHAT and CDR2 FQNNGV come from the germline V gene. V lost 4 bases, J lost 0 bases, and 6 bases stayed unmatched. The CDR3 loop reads CASSWDSLDSNQPQHF. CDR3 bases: TGTGCCAGCAGCTGGGACAGTTTGGATAGCAATCAGCCCCAGCATTTT.

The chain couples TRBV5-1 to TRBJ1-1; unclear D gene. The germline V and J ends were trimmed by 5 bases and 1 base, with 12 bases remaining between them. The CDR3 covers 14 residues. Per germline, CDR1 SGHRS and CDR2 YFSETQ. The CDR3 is CASSIGPRNTEAFF. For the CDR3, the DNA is TGCGCCAGCAGTATCGGACCCAGGAACACTGAAGCTTTCTTT.